This T cell receptor beta chain was obtained from a study of shared clonotypes between healthy human individuals. Recent vaccinations or acute infections were absent in the healthy HIV-negative adult donors. Adults of Caucasian background living in Nashville, Tennessee made up all donors. Each subset's genomic DNA was split evenly across several immunoSEQ plates. The replicate PCRs on unsorted PBMC were given 300 ng DNA, which is 30,000 to 35,000 T cell genomes. Produced via immunoSEQ multiplex PCR; TCRdb's table is partial and in-frame only. The table has hundreds of thousands of clones, around 78% seen once. This CDR3 is 15 amino acids long. Trimming stripped 3 bases from V and 0 bases from J, with 12 bases between. Germline loops: CDR1 SGHTS, CDR2 YDEGEE.

This sequence originates from a middle-aged woman in good health. Some clones in this sample may be carry-over from other donors' samples. The sample was PBMCs. The chain carries TRBV5-8 and TRBJ1-1; no clear D gene. DNA for the CDR3: TGTGCCAGCAGCTGGGGTGGGCACATGAACACTGAAGCTTTCTTT. Its protein product is CASSWGGHMNTEAFF.